This record concerns one T cell receptor beta chain sequence. Its target is unknown. This sample is drawn from a study of PD-1 blockade in classical Hodgkin lymphoma. Notes on the study in general: Researchers reported that CD4+ TCR diversity, though not CD8+, rose significantly by C4D1.

Clones were sequenced by immunoSEQ multiplex PCR, and TCRdb holds only the in-frame ones, with some missing. The sample carries 90,000 or so clones, around 90% recorded once. Relapse was seen in all patients after autologous stem cell transplantation, and brentuximab vedotin exposure was variable. The sequencing used peripheral blood mononuclear cells (PBMCs), collected before the second cycle of nivolumab. This TCR came from a human donor with classical Hodgkin lymphoma.

CDR3 in amino acids: CASYPDSGRTYEQYF. The CDR3 DNA is TGTGCCAGTTACCCTGATAGCGGGAGAACCTACGAGCAGTACTTC. The V gene is TRBV27, the J gene TRBJ2-7; TRBD2 matches 9 bases. CDR3 length: 15 amino acids. Germline V lookup: CDR1 MNHEY, CDR2 SMNVEV (reference sequence). V lost 9 bases and J lost 2; bases outside the gene matches: 11.